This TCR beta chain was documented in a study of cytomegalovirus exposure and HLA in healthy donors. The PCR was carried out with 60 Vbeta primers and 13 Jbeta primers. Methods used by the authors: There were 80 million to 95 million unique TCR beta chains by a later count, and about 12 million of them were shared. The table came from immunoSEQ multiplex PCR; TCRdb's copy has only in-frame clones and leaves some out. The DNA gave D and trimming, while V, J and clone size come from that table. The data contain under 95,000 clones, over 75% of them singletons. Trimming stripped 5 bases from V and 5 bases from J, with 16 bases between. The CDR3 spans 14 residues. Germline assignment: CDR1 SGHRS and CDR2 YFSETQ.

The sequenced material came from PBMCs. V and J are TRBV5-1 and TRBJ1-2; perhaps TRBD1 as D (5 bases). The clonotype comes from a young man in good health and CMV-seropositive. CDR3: CASRIQGTVYGYTF. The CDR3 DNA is TGCGCCAGCAGGATCCAAGGGACTGTTTATGGCTACACCTTC.